The 13 T cell receptor beta chains presented below share a single source sample, sequenced in a study of cytomegalovirus exposure and HLA in healthy donors (TCRdb year 2017). Library construction relied on the immunoSEQ multiplex PCR assay. For the multiplex PCR, a mixture combining 60 forward primers for TCR Vbeta segments and 13 reverse primers for TCR Jbeta segments was used. Drawn from immuneACCESS, this table holds only the in-frame rearrangements with V and J called that TCRdb kept. Clones are partly lost; checked studies trace under half to an unresolved V gene and leave the rest unexplained. For this sample there are about 120,000 clones; almost 85% appear just once. More than 1.4% of the sample rests with the top ten. The specimen sequenced was PBMCs. The receptor source for this set is a woman between 18 and 30 years old in good health and CMV-seronegative.

As for this clone: The junction does not match germline at one end; this may be a read error. The rearrangement uses TRBV6-5 and TRBJ1-1; D is undetermined. The CDR3 covers 13 residues. The V gene's germline CDR1 is MNHEY and CDR2 SVGAGI. The CDR3 sequence: CAGSSSFRTEAFF. The CDR3 nucleotides are TGTGCCGGCAGCTCGAGCTTTCGGACTGAAGCTTTCTTT.

The CDR3 spells CASSYPGGGGYTF. The CDR3 DNA reads as TGTGCCAGCAGTTACCCGGGTGGGGGCGGCTACACCTTC. This chain connects TRBV6-6 to TRBJ1-2; a possible D gene is TRBD1 (6 bases). V lost 2 bases and J lost 8, with 12 bases in between. The CDR3 has 13 amino acids. Germline CDR1 is MNHNY and CDR2 is SVGAGI (reference sequence).

The chain carries TRBV4-1 and TRBJ2-7; tentatively, D is TRBD2 (5 bases). This CDR3 contains 14 residues. The V end lost 0 bases, the J end lost 6 bases, and 12 bases lay between the germline ends. Germline V CDR1 and CDR2: MGHRA, YSYEKL. CDR3 nucleotide sequence: TGCGCCAGCAGCCAAGATCGGGATCTGGCCGAGCAGTACTTC. Translated, it gives CASSQDRDLAEQYF.

The chain couples TRBV9 to TRBJ2-5, with 7 bases identical to TRBD2. This CDR3 spans 14 amino acids. Trimming at V came to 2 bases and at J to 4 bases, leaving 5 bases not matched to a gene. CDR1 is SGDLS and CDR2 is YYNGEE in the germline V gene. In DNA, the CDR3 is TGTGCCAGCAGCGTTGGGGGGGAGACAGAGACCCAGTACTTC. Amino acids: CASSVGGETETQYF.

This sequence joins TRBV5-4 and TRBJ1-1; D uncertain. The V end lost 2 bases, the J end lost 4 bases, and 12 bases lay between the germline ends. The CDR3 is made up of 14 amino acids. CDR1 is SGHNT, CDR2 YYREEE, per germline (reference sequence). The CDR3, as DNA: TGTGCCAGCAGCTTAGCGGTCGGCGTCACTGAAGCTTTCTTT. Protein: CASSLAVGVTEAFF.

The V gene is TRBV11-2, the J gene TRBJ1-1, with TRBD1 matching over 8 bases. After removal of 0 bases from V and 11 bases from J, the junction contained 5 bases not matched to a gene. Germline V lookup: CDR1 SGHAT, CDR2 FQNNGV. This CDR3 spans 13 amino acids. DNA of the CDR3: TGTGCCAGCAGCTTAGACAGGACAGGGATGGCTTTCTTT. It specifies CASSLDRTGMAFF.

This clone has more than one count but fewer than ten. The V call is TRBV29-1, the J call TRBJ1-1, with a tentative D call TRBD1 (5 bases). The CDR3 has 12 amino acids. V shed 3 bases and J shed 0 bases, with 5 bases lying between them. The germline gives CDR1 SQVTM, CDR2 ANQGSEA. The CDR3 loop reads CSVEGLNTEAFF. CDR3 nucleotide sequence: TGCAGCGTTGAGGGGCTGAACACTGAAGCTTTCTTT.

The V and J genes are TRBV5-5 and TRBJ1-1; D unresolved. This CDR3 has 12 amino acids. Trimming took 6 bases from V and 4 from J, leaving 10 bases between them. Germline lookup yields CDR1 SGHKS and CDR2 YYEKEE (reference sequence). The CDR3 coding sequence is TGTGCCAGCAATCTACGGAGCACTGAAGCTTTCTTT. Translating it yields CASNLRSTEAFF.

CDR3 sequence (DNA): TGTGCCAGCAGAAACCAACAGAATGAAGCTTTCTTT. Translating it yields CASRNQQNEAFF. This chain links TRBV7-9 with TRBJ1-1; no clear D gene. This CDR3 comprises 12 residues. V was cut by 6 bases and J by 7 bases, with 12 bases left in between. Germline loops: CDR1 SEHNR, CDR2 FQNEAQ (reference sequence).

The chain links TRBV4-2 to TRBJ1-1; the match to TRBD1 covers 7 bases. This CDR3 has 13 residues. Losses at the gene ends were 4 bases for V and 1 base for J; bases not matched to a gene: 0. The V gene's germline CDR1 is LGHNA and CDR2 YNFKEQ. Here the CDR3 reads CASSRQGNTEAFF. The DNA for the CDR3 is TGTGCCAGCAGCCGACAGGGGAACACTGAAGCTTTCTTT.

The table lists this clone with a count of one. The sample carries other DNA sequences with the same CDR3. The gene calls are TRBV29-1 and TRBJ2-1, with 11 bases that match TRBD2. The V segment lost 7 bases and the J segment 3 bases; nucleotides outside the gene matches: 17. Germline CDR1 and CDR2: SQVTM and ANQGSEA. The CDR3 length is 18 residues. The CDR3 coding sequence is TGCAGCGGGAAGGGCAGGGGGCATGGGACTAGCGGCTACAATGAGCAGTTCTTC. Translated, it gives CSGKGRGHGTSGYNEQFF.

The rearrangement links TRBV14 to TRBJ2-7; tentative D call: TRBD2 (5 bases). Germline-derived CDR1 and CDR2 are SGHDN and FVKESK. The CDR3 loop spans 14 amino acids. Trimming removed 4 bases from V and 4 bases from J, with 14 bases in between. As DNA, the CDR3 is TGTGCCAGCAGCCCCGGGATCAGTTTGTACGAGCAGTACTTC. This sequence encodes CASSPGISLYEQYF.

In nucleotides, the CDR3 is TGTGCCAGCAGCTTAGTGGTTTCAGTTGGCAATCAGCCCCAGCATTTT. Translation gives CASSLVVSVGNQPQHF. The chain links TRBV7-8 to TRBJ1-5; D is ambiguous. This CDR3 has 16 amino acids. V gave up 1 base and J gave up 2 bases, with 12 bases separating them. CDR1 is SGHVS, CDR2 FQNEAQ, per germline.